This T cell receptor beta chain was captured by sequencing in a study of T cell repertoires in aging, cancer and after chemotherapy. Rearranged V-D-J TRB sequences were amplified with a mixed TRB-A/B primer pool. TCRdb itself ran the multiplex PCR reads through MiXCR, one entry per CDR3 protein. The table records over 6,500 distinct CDR3 sequences, about 50% of them present only once. Germline V lookup: CDR1 MGHDK, CDR2 SYGVNS. This CDR3 spans 13 amino acids. Unmatched junction bases numbered 7, after V lost 8 bases and J lost 8 bases. Study-wide results and caveats: Immunological memory after chemotherapy cannot be judged from the repertoire data. Loss of evenness, beyond lost richness, contributed to age-related TCR diversity decline in cancer patients.

Amplification of TCR beta used genomic DNA extracted from peripheral blood. Notes on this clonotype: Its antigen remains unknown.

The origin of this receptor is a human donor with a solid tumor. This chain links TRBV25-1 with TRBJ1-4; 8 bases are a match to TRBD1. Sequenced sample: blood. The CDR3 nucleotides are TGTGCCAGCCAGGGGGCCGTGAGGGAAAAACTGTTTTTT. It codes for CASQGAVREKLFF.